A single sample gave rise to the 12 T cell receptor beta chains below, sequenced in a study of monozygotic twins with cystic fibrosis. This table comes from immunoSEQ multiplex PCR, and its TCRdb copy is limited to in-frame clones, with some not included. This table holds 13,000 or so clones, 80% to 90% found once. Sequences were obtained from blood. Every receptor here comes from a boy aged 10-17 years with cystic fibrosis.

This rearrangement joins TRBV18 to TRBJ2-4, with D uncertain. The CDR3 is 19 amino acids. Looked up from germline, CDR1 is KGHSH and CDR2 is LQKENI. Trimming removed 3 bases from V and 0 bases from J, with 21 bases in between. The CDR3, as DNA: TGTGCCAGCTCACCGAAGGTCCGTGGGCAAACACTAGCCAAAAACATTCAGTACTTC. This encodes CASSPKVRGQTLAKNIQYF.

The V call is TRBV19, the J call TRBJ1-1; D is perhaps TRBD1 (5 bases). Germline loops: CDR1 LNHDA, CDR2 SQIVND (reference sequence). Trimming removed 7 bases from V and 0 bases from J, with 9 bases in between. The CDR3 extends over 13 amino acids. The CDR3 is CASNPGVNTEAFF. For the CDR3, the DNA is TGTGCCAGTAACCCGGGGGTGAACACTGAAGCTTTCTTT.

The chain carries TRBV6-5 and TRBJ1-2, with D possibly matching TRBD1 (6 bases). This CDR3 region has 13 residues. The germline V gene has CDR1 MNHEY and CDR2 SVGAGI. V was cut by 0 bases and J by 7 bases, with 9 bases left in between. CDR3 coding DNA: TGTGCCAGCAGTTACTCGAGCAGGGGTGGCTACACCTTC. The encoded protein is CASSYSSRGGYTF.

V and J are TRBV4-1 and TRBJ2-6; no clear D. From germline, CDR1 is MGHRA and CDR2 YSYEKL. The CDR3 spans 18 residues. V was cut by 0 bases and J by 0 bases, with 12 bases left in between. The CDR3 here is CASSQEKASFSGANVLTF. The CDR3 nucleotides read TGCGCCAGCAGCCAAGAGAAGGCCTCGTTCTCTGGGGCCAACGTCCTGACTTTC.

This chain uses TRBV6-4 with TRBJ1-2; D not certain. Germline V gene lookup returns CDR1 MRHNA and CDR2 SNTAGT. The CDR3 covers 16 residues. Trimming shortened V by 1 base and J by 2 bases, and 14 bases separated the two germline ends. The CDR3 coding sequence is TGTGCCAGCAGTGACTTCTGGCGAACTATCAACTATGGCTACACCTTC. Translation: CASSDFWRTINYGYTF.

V usage is TRBV9 and J usage is TRBJ1-3; D is unclear. V lost 2 bases to trimming and J lost 0 bases, with 15 bases between them. This CDR3 contains 17 residues. CDR1 and CDR2 (germline): SGDLS, YYNGEE. This CDR3 is CASSVTPPGLSGNTIYF. CDR3 sequence (DNA): TGTGCCAGCAGCGTCACTCCGCCTGGACTCTCTGGAAACACCATATATTTT.

This chain connects TRBV12-5 to TRBJ2-5, with D unresolved. V lost 0 bases and J lost 5, with 19 bases in between. The CDR3 covers 17 residues. Germline CDR1 and CDR2: LGHNT and FRNRAP. CDR3 in DNA: TGTGCTAGTGGTTTGGTACTCCCTACATTAACCCACGAGACCCAGTACTTC. Its translation: CASGLVLPTLTHETQYF.

This rearrangement joins TRBV4-2 to TRBJ1-4; 7 bases are a match to TRBD1. Germline V CDR1 and CDR2: LGHNA, YNFKEQ. The length of the CDR3 is 16 residues. J lost 0 bases, V lost 4 bases, and 5 bases had no gene match. CDR3 DNA sequence: TGTGCCAGCAGCCGGGGACAGCTTGCAACTAATGAAAAACTGTTTTTT. This encodes CASSRGQLATNEKLFF.

This chain uses TRBV7-9 with TRBJ2-1; 11 nucleotides match TRBD2. The ends lost 5 bases at V and 8 bases at J; junction bases unmatched: 11. The CDR3 is 16 amino acids. Germline V lookup: CDR1 SEHNR, CDR2 FQNEAQ (reference sequence). CDR3 protein: CASSPYSGGASDEQFF. Written as DNA, the CDR3 is TGTGCCAGCAGCCCCTATAGCGGGGGGGCGAGTGATGAGCAGTTCTTC.

The J gene is TRBJ2-1, the V gene TRBV7-8; 7 bases fit TRBD2. This CDR3 region has 15 residues. The germline gives CDR1 SGHVS, CDR2 FQNEAQ. The V segment lost 1 base and the J segment 6 bases; nucleotides outside the gene matches: 6. CDR3 coding DNA: TGTGCCAGCAGCTTAGTAGGGAGGGCCTCCAATGAGCAGTTCTTC. Its translation is CASSLVGRASNEQFF.

V is TRBV9 and J is TRBJ1-2; D unclear. The V gene lost 3 bases and the J gene lost 4 bases, with 16 bases spanning the gap. CDR3 length: 15 residues. CDR1 and CDR2 from the germline V gene are SGDLS and YYNGEE. CDR3 amino acids: CASSADLTHGYGYTF. CDR3 sequence (DNA): TGTGCCAGCAGCGCAGATCTCACGCACGGCTATGGCTACACCTTC.

The sample holds a few counts of this clone. The V gene is TRBV7-2, the J gene TRBJ2-3; D remains ambiguous. Trimming removed 1 base from V and 1 base from J, with 9 bases in between. This CDR3 contains 15 residues. The germline CDR1 and CDR2 sequences are SGHTA and FQGNSA. CDR3 loop: CASSLVSGGTDTQYF. In DNA, the CDR3 is TGTGCCAGCAGCTTAGTATCTGGCGGCACAGATACGCAGTATTTT.